Reported below is one TCR beta chain. The antigen is unknown. This entry belongs to a study of T cell clones after liver transplantation. Study-level information: Apart from three HCV-positive recipients, transplants were for non-autoimmune, non-viral reasons.

The table came from immunoSEQ multiplex PCR; TCRdb's copy has only in-frame clones and leaves some out. The sample holds about 50,000 clones, more than 65% seen once. Germline assignment: CDR1 KGHSH and CDR2 LQKENI. The J segment lost 5 bases and the V segment lost 3 bases, leaving 5 bases of the junction unmatched. The CDR3 has 16 amino acids. Notes on the study in general: A larger donor-reactive than third-party decline suggested partial antigen-specific deletion.

The rearrangement links TRBV18 to TRBJ1-5, with TRBD1 identical over 12 bases. This clonotype originated in a human patient who received a liver transplant. Some T cells may be supplied by the graft donor. The sequencing used CD4+ T cells from blood, collected 54 months after liver transplant. CDR3 loop: CASSPSGTGGHQPQHF. CDR3 nucleotides: TGTGCCAGCTCACCGTCCGGGACAGGGGGCCATCAGCCCCAGCATTTT.